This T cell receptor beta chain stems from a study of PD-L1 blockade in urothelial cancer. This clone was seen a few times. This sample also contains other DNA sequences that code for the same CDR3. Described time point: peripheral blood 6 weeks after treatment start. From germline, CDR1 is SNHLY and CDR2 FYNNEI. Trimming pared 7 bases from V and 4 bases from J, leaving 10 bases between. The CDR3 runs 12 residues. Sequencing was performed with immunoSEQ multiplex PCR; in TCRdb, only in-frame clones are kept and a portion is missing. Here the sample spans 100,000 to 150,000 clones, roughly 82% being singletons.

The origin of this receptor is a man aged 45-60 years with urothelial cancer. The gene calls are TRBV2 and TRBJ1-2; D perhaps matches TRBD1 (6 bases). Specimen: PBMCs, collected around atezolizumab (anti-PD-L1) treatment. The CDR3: CASNTGSYGYTF. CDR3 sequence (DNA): TGTGCCAGCAACACAGGGAGCTATGGCTACACCTTC.